This T cell receptor (beta chain) was profiled in a study of cytotoxic CD8 clonotypes in ibrutinib-treated CLL. The germline V gene has CDR1 MNHEY and CDR2 SVGAGI. V lost 7 bases to trimming and J lost 4 bases, with 13 bases between them. The CDR3 has 14 residues. Genomic DNA for TCR beta libraries, 2 to 2.5 micrograms, came from cryopreserved PBMCs. Here immunoSEQ multiplex PCR was the method, and the copy in TCRdb shows in-frame clones only, minus some. The sample includes approximately 160,000 clones, around nine tenths of them seen just once. In this sample, this clone turned up a few times. This TCR was recovered from a human donor with chronic lymphocytic leukemia. Sequencing was performed on PBMCs, taken at disease progression, from a patient treated with ibrutinib. V is TRBV6-5 and J is TRBJ1-4; a possible D gene is TRBD1 (5 bases). The chain's CDR3 is CASTSGRLNEKLFF. In DNA, the CDR3 is TGTGCCAGCACTTCGGGACGGCTTAATGAAAAACTGTTTTTT.